This TCR beta chain comes out of a study of cytomegalovirus exposure and HLA in healthy donors. This CDR3 spans 18 amino acids. The V gene's germline CDR1 is SGHTA and CDR2 FQGTGA. V shed 0 bases, J shed 3 bases, and the junction held 10 bases outside the gene matches. PCR employed 60 Vbeta and 13 Jbeta primers. Data came from immunoSEQ multiplex PCR; TCRdb stores just in-frame clones and leaves some out. The sample has about 150,000 clones; over 70% are singletons. The source material was PBMCs. The V call is TRBV7-3, the J call TRBJ2-3; 9 nucleotides line up with TRBD2. The receptor was isolated from a man in his forties or fifties in good health and CMV-seropositive. In DNA, the CDR3 is TGTGCCAGCAGCTTAACCTATAGCGGGGGCGGAGCAACAGATACGCAGTATTTT. It encodes CASSLTYSGGGATDTQYF.